The 24 T cell receptor beta chains below all came from one sample that was sequenced in a study of blood T cells in healthy people across ages. For the second PCR, which ran for about 7 to 12 cycles, a sample-barcoded 5' primer and a J-beta primer mix were used. TCRdb re-analysed the 5' RACE reads in MiXCR, keeping a single row per CDR3 protein. The sample shows 650,000 to 700,000 distinct CDR3 sequences, about 51% of them seen only once. The specimen sequenced was blood. These receptors all stem from a woman of 80 years or more in good health.

This clonotype was seen only a few times. An end of the junction does not agree with germline; a read error may underlie this. The chain couples TRBV14 to TRBJ2-7; either TRBD1 or TRBD2 may fit D (5 bases each). Germline loops: CDR1 SGHDN, CDR2 FVKESK. This CDR3 spans 15 amino acids. CDR3 coding DNA: TGTGCCAGCAGCCAGAGTAAGACGGGACCCTACGGGCAGTACTTC. Its protein is CASSQSKTGPYGQYF.

For the CDR3, the DNA is TGTGCCAGCAGCCCAAAAGGGGGACTTAACACAGATACGCAGTATTTT. It yields the protein CASSPKGGLNTDTQYF. The rearrangement uses TRBV7-3 and TRBJ2-3, with D perhaps TRBD1 or TRBD2 (6 bases each). The CDR3 has 16 amino acids. V was clipped by 5 bases and J by 2 bases, with 17 bases between them. Per germline, CDR1 SGHTA and CDR2 FQGTGA.

The chain employs TRBV29-1 and TRBJ1-1; D uncertain. The CDR3 has 13 residues. The germline V gene encodes CDR1 SQVTM and CDR2 ANQGSEA. V was pared by 5 bases and J by 0 bases, with 10 bases between. CDR3 region: CSVSRVVNTEAFF. In nucleotides, the CDR3 is TGCAGCGTTTCAAGGGTGGTGAACACTGAAGCTTTCTTT.

Comment on this clonotype: Just one base apart from a much larger clone, this may be a read error. The chain has TRBV10-3 and TRBJ2-1; 7 bases fit TRBD2. The CDR3 has 14 amino acids. V gave up 5 bases and J gave up 9 bases; unmatched junction bases: 10. The germline gives CDR1 ENHRY, CDR2 SYGVKD. The CDR3 loop is CAISSLGGESEQFF. In DNA form, the CDR3 reads TGTGCCATCAGTTCCCTGGGGGGGGAGAGTGAGCAGTTCTTC.

The table lists this clonotype with many counts. The chain employs TRBV12-3 or TRBV12-4 and TRBJ1-2; D unclear. With 1 base removed from V and 4 bases from J, the gap between germline ends came to 16 bases. CDR3 length: 16 residues. CDR3 region: CASSLGLDRGTYGYTF. As DNA, the CDR3 is TGTGCCAGCAGTTTAGGTTTGGACCGAGGCACCTATGGCTACACCTTC.

The chain has TRBV24-1 and TRBJ2-1; 11 nucleotides agree with TRBD2. This CDR3 has 16 residues. CDR1 and CDR2 (germline): KGHDR, SFDVKD. After removal of 5 bases from V and 4 bases from J, the junction contained 6 bases not matched to a gene. The CDR3 loop is CATSALSGRDYNEQFF. CDR3 coding DNA: TGTGCCACCAGTGCCCTTAGCGGGAGGGATTACAATGAGCAGTTCTTC.

This clonotype was seen many times. V and J are TRBV6-1 and TRBJ2-3, with 15 bases that match TRBD2. Germline V gene lookup returns CDR1 MNHNS and CDR2 SASEGT. This CDR3 is built from 18 residues. V lost 5 bases and J lost 1; bases outside the gene matches: 7. For the CDR3, the DNA is TGTGCCAGCAGTCCCGGGACTAGCGGGAGGCTGCGCACAGATACGCAGTATTTT. Translation: CASSPGTSGRLRTDTQYF.

The V gene is TRBV6-1, the J gene TRBJ2-5; tentative D call: TRBD2 (6 bases). This CDR3 contains 14 residues. Per the germline V gene, CDR1 is MNHNS and CDR2 is SASEGT. Trimming left V 2 bases short and J 2 bases short, with 9 bases between. The CDR3 bases are TGTGCCAGCAGTGAATGGAGGGGTCAAGAGACCCAGTACTTC. It codes for CASSEWRGQETQYF.

Regarding this clonotype: A read error is possible here, since a much larger clone lies one base away. V is TRBV12-3 or TRBV12-4 and J is TRBJ2-5, with TRBD2 identical over 10 bases. The CDR3 has 14 amino acids. Trimming removed 7 bases from V and 11 bases from J; junction bases left unmatched: 13. CDR3 residues: CASTLAGGSNEQYF. DNA of the CDR3: TGTGCCAGCACCTTAGCGGGAGGTAGCAATGAGCAGTACTTC.

This clonotype appeared a few times. V and J are TRBV9 and TRBJ2-1; 8 positions agree with TRBD1. The last part of the DNA fits TRBJ2-7 better; the J call may be wrong. Looked up from germline, CDR1 is SGDLS and CDR2 is YYNGEE. This CDR3 region has 17 residues. CDR3 sequence (DNA): TGTGCCAGCAGCTCGATTACAGGGGGAAGTTCCTACAATGAGCAGTACTTC. Translation gives CASSSITGGSSYNEQYF.

Points on this clonotype: It may be a read error: a sequence one base away is much more abundant. The gene calls are TRBV4-2 and TRBJ2-5; D is undetermined. With the DNA end fitting TRBJ2-7 better, the J assignment may be wrong. The CDR3 totals 12 residues. The germline V gene encodes CDR1 LGHNA and CDR2 YNFKEQ. In nucleotides, the CDR3 is TGTGCCAGCAGCCAAGCAGTCGGCGAGCAGTACTTC. Translation gives CASSQAVGEQYF.

The V gene is TRBV25-1, the J gene TRBJ1-1; TRBD1 might be the D (6 bases). The germline CDR1 and CDR2 sequences are MGHDK and SYGVNS. The CDR3 runs 14 residues. With 2 bases removed from V and 9 bases from J, the gap between germline ends came to 16 bases. The CDR3: CASSEGHRAGQAFF. The CDR3 DNA is TGTGCCAGCAGTGAAGGGCACAGGGCGGGACAAGCTTTCTTT. Full variable domain (outside the CDR3, taken from reference TRBV25-1 and TRBJ1-1): EADIYQTPRYLVIGTGKKITLECSQTMGHDKMYWYQQDPGMELHLIHYSYGVNSTEKGDLSSESTVSRIRTEHFPLTLESARPSHTSQYLCASSEGHRAGQAFFGQGTRLTVV.

The chain recombines TRBV6-5 with TRBJ1-2, with 8 bases aligning to TRBD1. With 6 bases clipped from V and 4 bases from J, the junction kept 13 bases outside the gene matches. The germline gives CDR1 MNHEY, CDR2 SVGAGI. The CDR3 is 16 amino acids. The CDR3 DNA follows: TGTGCCAGCAGCGGAACCCGCCAGGGGGCAAGCTATGGCTACACCTTC. It is translated as CASSGTRQGASYGYTF.

Ten or more counts support this clonotype. V gene TRBV5-1 combines with J gene TRBJ2-3; 9 bases are shared with TRBD1. This CDR3 has 14 amino acids. Per germline, CDR1 SGHRS and CDR2 YFSETQ. The V segment lost 4 bases and the J segment 8 bases; nucleotides outside the gene matches: 8. The CDR3 DNA follows: TGCGCCAGCAGCAAAGGGACAGGGCTTGTTACGCAGTATTTT. Translating it yields CASSKGTGLVTQYF.

Remarks on this clonotype: Given a much more abundant clone one base away, this may be a read error. The V call is TRBV4-2, the J call TRBJ1-2; D may be TRBD1 (6 bases). The length of the CDR3 is 20 residues. V gave up 0 bases and J gave up 0 bases, with 23 bases separating them. Per the germline V gene, CDR1 is LGHNA and CDR2 is YNFKEQ. Here the CDR3 reads CASSQDRGVIAGHTNYGYTF. CDR3 coding DNA: TGTGCCAGCAGCCAAGATAGGGGGGTTATTGCGGGACATACTAACTATGGCTACACCTTC.

Ten or more counts support this clonotype. As DNA, the CDR3 is TGTGCCACCAGCAGAGGAGACAGGGGGGCCAAAAACATTCAGTACTTC. Translated, it gives CATSRGDRGAKNIQYF. This sequence joins TRBV15 and TRBJ2-4; the match to TRBD1 covers 9 bases. After removal of 1 base from V and 1 base from J, the junction contained 2 bases not matched to a gene. Per germline, CDR1 LNHNV and CDR2 YYDKDF (reference sequence). The CDR3 is made up of 16 amino acids. Together with reference TRBV15 and TRBJ2-4, the CDR3 gives the full variable domain: DAMVIQNPRYQVTQFGKPVTLSCSQTLNHNVMYWYQQKSSQAPKLLFHYYDKDFNNEADTPDNFQSRRPNTSFCFLDIRSPGLGDTAMYLCATSRGDRGAKNIQYFGAGTRLSVL.

This CDR3 reads CASSPTPGTGSNTGELFF. CDR3 DNA sequence: TGTGCCAGCAGCCCCACTCCCGGGACAGGGTCCAACACCGGGGAGCTGTTTTTT. V usage is TRBV7-6 and J usage is TRBJ2-2, with 9 bases aligning to TRBD1. The ends lost 5 bases at V and 2 bases at J; junction bases unmatched: 12. Germline V CDR1 and CDR2: SGHVS, FNYEAQ. This CDR3 spans 18 amino acids.

The chain employs TRBV7-9 and TRBJ2-7; 12 positions agree with TRBD1. The germline V gene encodes CDR1 SEHNR and CDR2 FQNEAQ (reference sequence). The CDR3 is made up of 15 amino acids. After removal of 8 bases from V and 6 bases from J, the junction contained 11 bases not matched to a gene. CDR3 coding DNA: TGTGCCAGCCAAGAGACTGGGACAGGGGGCTCCGAGCAGTACTTC. Translation: CASQETGTGGSEQYF. Full variable domain (missing parts from reference TRBV7-9 and TRBJ2-7): DTGVSQNPRHKITKRGQNVTFRCDPISEHNRLYWYRQTLGQGPEFLTYFQNEAQLEKSRLLSDRFSAERPKGSFSTLEIQRTEQGDSAMYLCASQETGTGGSEQYFGPGTRLTVT.

V and J are TRBV5-1 and TRBJ2-1; tentative D call: TRBD2 (7 bases). Trimming took 1 base from V and 5 from J, leaving 16 bases between them. Germline CDR1 is SGHRS and CDR2 is YFSETQ. This CDR3 comprises 16 residues. This chain's CDR3 is CASSLRPGGSNNEQFF. CDR3 bases: TGCGCCAGCAGCTTGAGGCCGGGGGGCTCTAACAATGAGCAGTTCTTC.

As concerns this clonotype: A read error may be the cause here, since a much bigger clone is one base away. The rearrangement links TRBV19 to TRBJ2-7; 9 nucleotides line up with TRBD1. Germline loops: CDR1 LNHDA, CDR2 SQIVND (reference sequence). V shed 3 bases, J shed 5 bases, and the junction held 5 bases outside the gene matches. The CDR3 extends over 14 amino acids. CDR3 in DNA: TGTGCCAGTAGTATCGGGACAGGGACGGACGAGCAGTACTTC. Translating it yields CASSIGTGTDEQYF.

The rearrangement links TRBV4-1 to TRBJ2-4, with 7 positions matching TRBD1. The J call may not be correct, given that the DNA end is closer to TRBJ2-7. CDR1 is MGHRA, CDR2 YSYEKL, per germline. The CDR3 spans 16 residues. The CDR3 bases are TGCGCCAGCAGCCCTTCAGCGGACAGGAGTACCTACGAGCAGTACTTC. Translation: CASSPSADRSTYEQYF.

This clonotype was observed a single time. A junction end diverges from the germline sequence, so it may reflect a read error. The CDR3, as DNA: TGTGCCAGCAGCCCTACGCCGACAGTCTCTGGGGCTAACGTCCTGACTTTC. Protein sequence: CASSPTPTVSGANVLTF. The chain recombines TRBV7-2 with TRBJ2-6; TRBD1 is a possible D gene (5 bases). This CDR3 region has 17 residues. Germline V gives CDR1 SGHTA, CDR2 FQGNSA.

In the case of this clonotype: This may be a read error, as it is one base from a much larger clone. V gene TRBV2 combines with J gene TRBJ2-3; D gene uncertain. Trimming took 5 bases from V and 10 from J, leaving 16 bases between them. The germline CDR1 and CDR2 sequences are SNHLY and FYNNEI. The CDR3 is made up of 13 amino acids. The CDR3 coding sequence is TGTGCCAGCAGTTTTTCCGGGTCGGATGCGCAGTATTTT. Protein product: CASSFSGSDAQYF.

The V call is TRBV11-1, the J call TRBJ1-4, with D hard to call. The CDR3 has 17 residues. The germline V and J ends were trimmed by 4 bases and 0 bases, with 15 bases remaining between them. Germline CDR1 is SGHAT and CDR2 is FQDESV (reference sequence). CDR3 amino acids: CASSSRSLSATNEKLFF. The DNA for the CDR3 is TGTGCCAGCAGCTCAAGAAGTTTGTCTGCAACTAATGAAAAACTGTTTTTT.